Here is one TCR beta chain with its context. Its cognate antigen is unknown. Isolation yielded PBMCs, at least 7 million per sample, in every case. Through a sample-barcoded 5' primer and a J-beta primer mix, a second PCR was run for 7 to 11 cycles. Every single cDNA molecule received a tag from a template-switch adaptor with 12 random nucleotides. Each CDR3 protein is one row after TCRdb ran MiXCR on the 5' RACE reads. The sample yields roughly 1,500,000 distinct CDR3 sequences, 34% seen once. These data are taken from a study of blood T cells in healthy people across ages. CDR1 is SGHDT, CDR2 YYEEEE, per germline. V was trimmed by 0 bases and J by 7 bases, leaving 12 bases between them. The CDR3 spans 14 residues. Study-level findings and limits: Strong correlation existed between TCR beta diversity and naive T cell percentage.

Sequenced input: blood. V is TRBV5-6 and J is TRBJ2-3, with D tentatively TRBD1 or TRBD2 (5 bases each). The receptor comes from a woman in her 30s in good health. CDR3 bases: TGTGCCAGCAGCTTGGTGGGGGAGTGGAATACGCAGTATTTT. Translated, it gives CASSLVGEWNTQYF.